This T cell receptor (beta chain) was found in a study of blood T cell repertoires in COVID-19. Across the whole study: Sites in the United States, Italy and Spain provided acute and convalescent COVID-19 samples. The analysed material was cDNA or gDNA that came from T cells, B-cell-depleted T cells, or PBMCs.

In the original processing: Amplified reference gene primers provided the basis for estimating nucleated cell counts. Measured with immunoSEQ multiplex PCR; TCRdb has only the in-frame clones, and not every one. V, J and clone size reflect that table, while D and trimming were determined from the DNA. Of 180,000 or so clones in the sample, about 83% are singletons; the top ten hold 15% to 20%. This clone was seen only once. CDR1 and CDR2 (germline): SGHAT, FQNNGV. The CDR3 has 14 residues. V shed 6 bases and J 7 bases; nucleotides not matched to a gene: 8. The chain couples TRBV11-2 to TRBJ2-1, with 8 bases aligning to TRBD2. This sequence originates from a person aged 65 to 85 with COVID-19, enrolled during active disease. What was sequenced was peripheral blood. The CDR3 loop reads CASRYTAGGNEQFF. For the CDR3, the DNA is TGTGCCAGCAGGTACACGGCGGGAGGAAATGAGCAGTTCTTC.